This T cell receptor beta chain was retrieved from a study of a mutant IDH1 vaccine in newly diagnosed glioma. Time point meaning: week 11, during vaccination. One vaccine dose held 300 ug of mutant IDH1 20-mer peptide and came with topical imiquimod. The assay was immunoSEQ multiplex PCR, and TCRdb's table has in-frame clones only and misses some. Among around 57,000 clones listed, 89% were seen once. Worth noting for this clone: Its matching antigen is unknown.

V lost 3 bases to trimming and J lost 3 bases, with 20 bases between them. The CDR3 is 16 residues long. Germline CDR1 is SQVTM and CDR2 is ANQGSEA. Sequenced material: PBMCs, taken from a glioma patient whose treatment included an IDH1 peptide vaccine. The source is a man aged 35 to 55 with glioma. The V and J genes are TRBV29-1 and TRBJ2-5; tentative D call: TRBD2 (6 bases). Here the CDR3 DNA reads TGCAGCGTTGAGGGTGGAGGGCGGTGGTTTGAAGAGACCCAGTACTTC. Its translation is CSVEGGGRWFEETQYF. The full variable domain, with the rest looked up from reference TRBV29-1 and TRBJ2-5, is SAVISQKPSRDICQRGTSLTIQCQVDSQVTMMFWYRQQPGQSLTLIATANQGSEATYESGFVIDKFPISRPNLTFSTLTVSNMSPEDSSIYLCSVEGGGRWFEETQYFGPGTRLLVL.